This T cell receptor (beta chain) is drawn from a study of control samples from healthy donors and cancer patients. Repertoires were generated with immunoSEQ multiplex PCR, while TCRdb's copy carries only in-frame clones and drops some. The sample lists around 100,000 clones, roughly 92% occurring once. CDR1 SGHDT and CDR2 YYEEEE come from the germline V gene. The CDR3 extends over 13 amino acids. V lost 4 bases and J 3 bases, leaving 9 bases between the germline ends. The J gene is TRBJ2-3, the V gene TRBV5-6; D tentatively reads TRBD1 or TRBD2 (6 bases each). The receptor was isolated from a human donor in good health. The donor label of this sample is uncertain. Sequenced material: blood. In nucleotides, the CDR3 is TGTGCCAGCAGCCAAGGGGGGACAGATACGCAGTATTTT. Translation gives CASSQGGTDTQYF.